This T cell receptor beta chain was profiled in a study of regulatory T cells in long-lasting Graves disease. Study overall: Antithyroid drug intake by newly diagnosed Graves' patients had lasted under 3 months. Notes on the study in general: Favored usage of TRBV28, TRBJ1-2 and TRBJ2-5 was recorded in persistent disease.

Note on this clonotype: The antigen remains unidentified.

Sequencing libraries for TCR beta were prepared with iRepertoire HTBI primers and Arm-PCR of CDR3 regions. TCRdb itself ran the multiplex PCR reads through MiXCR, one entry per CDR3 protein. The sample yields a few hundred thousand distinct CDR3 sequences, approximately 12% seen once. Time point: newly diagnosed GD, antithyroid drugs for less than 3 months. After RNA was extracted from PBMCs, the TCR library was made from it. Patients hailed from an endocrinology department in Xi'an, China. Trimming at V came to 3 bases and at J to 10 bases, leaving 6 bases not matched to a gene. This CDR3 spans 13 amino acids. The germline V gene encodes CDR1 SEHNR and CDR2 FQNEAQ (reference sequence). The same sample was also studied in work on T cells in Graves' hyperthyroidism and ophthalmopathy. From that report: TCR CDR3 underwent first-round RT-PCR with the HTBI primer set.

Material: peripheral blood mononuclear cells (PBMCs), obtained at new diagnosis, from a patient treated with antithyroid drugs. The source of this sequence is a woman aged 18 to 35 with Graves disease. The chain is built from TRBV7-9 and TRBJ1-1; 9 positions match TRBD1. The CDR3 DNA sequence: TGTGCCAGCAGCTTGGGACAGGGCCGAAGAGCTTTCTTT. Residues: CASSLGQGRRAFF.